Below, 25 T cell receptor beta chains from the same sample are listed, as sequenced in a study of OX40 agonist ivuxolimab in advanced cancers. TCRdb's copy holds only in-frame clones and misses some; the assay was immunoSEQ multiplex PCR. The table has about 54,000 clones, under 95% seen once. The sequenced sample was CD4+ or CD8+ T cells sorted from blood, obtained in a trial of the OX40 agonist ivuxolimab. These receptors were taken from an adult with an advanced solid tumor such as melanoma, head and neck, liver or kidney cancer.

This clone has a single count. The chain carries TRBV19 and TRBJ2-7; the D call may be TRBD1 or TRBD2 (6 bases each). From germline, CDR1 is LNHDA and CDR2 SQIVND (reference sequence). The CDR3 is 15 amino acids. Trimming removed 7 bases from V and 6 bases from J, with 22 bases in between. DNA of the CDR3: TGTGCCAGTAACTTTTGGTCGGGGGCCCCTGGCGAGCAGTACTTC. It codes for CASNFWSGAPGEQYF.

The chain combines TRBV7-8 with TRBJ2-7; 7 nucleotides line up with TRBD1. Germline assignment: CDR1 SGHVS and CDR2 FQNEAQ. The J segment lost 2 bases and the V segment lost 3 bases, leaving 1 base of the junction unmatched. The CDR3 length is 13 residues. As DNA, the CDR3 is TGTGCCAGCAGCTTTGACAGGGCCTACGAGCAGTACTTC. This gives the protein CASSFDRAYEQYF.

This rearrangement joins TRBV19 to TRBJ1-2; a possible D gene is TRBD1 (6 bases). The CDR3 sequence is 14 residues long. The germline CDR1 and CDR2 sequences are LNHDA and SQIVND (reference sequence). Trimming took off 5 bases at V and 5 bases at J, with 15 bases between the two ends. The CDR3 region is CASSLGQTAYGYTF. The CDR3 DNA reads TGTGCCAGTAGTCTCGGACAGACTGCTTATGGCTACACCTTC.

The CDR3 region is CAWSVHPNYGYTF. DNA for the CDR3: TGTGCCTGGAGTGTCCACCCTAACTATGGCTACACCTTC. The chain is built from TRBV30 and TRBJ1-2; D not certain. Germline-derived CDR1 and CDR2 are GTSNPN and SVGIG (reference sequence). The V and J ends lost 0 bases and 0 bases respectively, with 5 bases between them. This CDR3 is 13 amino acids long.

Written as DNA, the CDR3 is TGTGCCGTGGGGGGAGTGAACGAGCAGTACTTC. Amino acid sequence: CAVGGVNEQYF. The J gene is TRBJ2-7, the V gene TRBV19, with D perhaps TRBD2 (6 bases). This CDR3 has 11 amino acids. The germline V gene encodes CDR1 LNHDA and CDR2 SQIVND (reference sequence). Between the trimmed V and J ends, which lost 11 bases and 5 bases, there was a span of 13 bases.

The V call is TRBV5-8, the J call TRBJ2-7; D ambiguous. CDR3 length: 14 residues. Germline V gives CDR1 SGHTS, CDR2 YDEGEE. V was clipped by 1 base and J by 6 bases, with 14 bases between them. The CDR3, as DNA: TGTGCCAGCAGCTTGCGTCAGAACCTCGGCGAGCAGTACTTC. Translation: CASSLRQNLGEQYF.

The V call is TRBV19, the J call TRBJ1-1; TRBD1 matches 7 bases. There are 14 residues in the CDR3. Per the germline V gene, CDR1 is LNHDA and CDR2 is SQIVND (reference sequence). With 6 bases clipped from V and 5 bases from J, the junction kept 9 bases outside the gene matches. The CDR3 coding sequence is TGTGCCAGTAGCCAAGACAGGGCTTTAACTGAAGCTTTCTTT. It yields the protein CASSQDRALTEAFF.

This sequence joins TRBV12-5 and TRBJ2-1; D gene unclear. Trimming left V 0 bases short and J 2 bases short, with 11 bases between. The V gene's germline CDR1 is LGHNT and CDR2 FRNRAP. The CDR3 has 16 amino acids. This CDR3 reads CASGLVAADPYNEQFF. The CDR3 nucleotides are TGTGCTAGTGGTTTGGTGGCCGCGGACCCCTACAATGAGCAGTTCTTC.

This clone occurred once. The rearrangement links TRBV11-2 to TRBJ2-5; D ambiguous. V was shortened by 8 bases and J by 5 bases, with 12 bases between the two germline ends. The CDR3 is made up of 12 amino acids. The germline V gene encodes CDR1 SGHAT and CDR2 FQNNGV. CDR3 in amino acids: CASRKGSETQYF. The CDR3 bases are TGTGCCAGCCGTAAGGGTTCGGAGACCCAGTACTTC.

The CDR3 is CASSVGDYTGELFF. CDR3 in DNA: TGTGCCAGCAGTGTAGGAGACTACACCGGGGAGCTGTTTTTT. This rearrangement joins TRBV25-1 to TRBJ2-2; D unclear. In germline, CDR1 is MGHDK, CDR2 SYGVNS. V was shortened by 4 bases and J by 3 bases, with 9 bases between the two germline ends. The CDR3 is made up of 14 amino acids.

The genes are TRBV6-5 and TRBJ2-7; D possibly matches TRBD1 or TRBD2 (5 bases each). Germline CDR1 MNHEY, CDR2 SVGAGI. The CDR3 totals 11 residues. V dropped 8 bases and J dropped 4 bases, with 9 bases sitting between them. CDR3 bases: TGTGCCAGCCAAGAGGGGTACGAGCAGTACTTC. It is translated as CASQEGYEQYF.

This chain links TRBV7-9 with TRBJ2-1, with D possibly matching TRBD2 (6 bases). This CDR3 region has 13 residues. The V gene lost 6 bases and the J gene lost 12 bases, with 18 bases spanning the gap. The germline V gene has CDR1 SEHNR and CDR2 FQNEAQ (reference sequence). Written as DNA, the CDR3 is TGTGCCAGCAGGGGAGGCTACAATGATTTGCAGTTCTTC. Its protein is CASRGGYNDLQFF.

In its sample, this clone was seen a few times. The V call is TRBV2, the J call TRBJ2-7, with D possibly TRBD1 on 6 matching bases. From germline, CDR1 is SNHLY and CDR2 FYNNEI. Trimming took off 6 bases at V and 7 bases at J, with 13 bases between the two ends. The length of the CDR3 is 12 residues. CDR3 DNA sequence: TGTGCCAGCAGGGGGGCCAATTTGGAGCAGTACTTC. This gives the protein CASRGANLEQYF.

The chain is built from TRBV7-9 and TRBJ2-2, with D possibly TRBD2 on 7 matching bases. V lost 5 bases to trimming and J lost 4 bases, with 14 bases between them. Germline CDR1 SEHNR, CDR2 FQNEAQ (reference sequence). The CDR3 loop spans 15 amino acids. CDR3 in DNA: TGTGCCAGCAGCCCGCCGGGGGGCGGCACCGGGGAGCTGTTTTTT. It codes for CASSPPGGGTGELFF.

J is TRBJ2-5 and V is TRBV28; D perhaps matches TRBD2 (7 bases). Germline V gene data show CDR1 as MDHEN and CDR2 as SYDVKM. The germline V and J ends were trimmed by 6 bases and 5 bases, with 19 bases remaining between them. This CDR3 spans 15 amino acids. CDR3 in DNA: TGTGCCAGCAGACCCTACGCCGGGGGGCTTGAGACCCAGTACTTC. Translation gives CASRPYAGGLETQYF.

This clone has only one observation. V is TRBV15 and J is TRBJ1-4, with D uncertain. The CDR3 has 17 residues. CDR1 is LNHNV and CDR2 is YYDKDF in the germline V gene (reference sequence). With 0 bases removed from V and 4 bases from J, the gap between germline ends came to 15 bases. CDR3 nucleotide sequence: TGTGCCACCAGCAGAGATCAAGGGCCTTGGAGTAATGAAAAACTGTTTTTT. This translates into CATSRDQGPWSNEKLFF. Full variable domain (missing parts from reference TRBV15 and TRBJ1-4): DAMVIQNPRYQVTQFGKPVTLSCSQTLNHNVMYWYQQKSSQAPKLLFHYYDKDFNNEADTPDNFQSRRPNTSFCFLDIRSPGLGDTAMYLCATSRDQGPWSNEKLFFGSGTQLSVL.

CDR3 nucleotides: TGTGCCAGTAGTCTTCGGGACAGGGAAATCTATGGCTACACCTTC. Protein product: CASSLRDREIYGYTF. The J gene is TRBJ1-2, the V gene TRBV19, with TRBD1 identical over 9 bases. This CDR3 is built from 15 residues. After removal of 5 bases from V and 4 bases from J, the junction contained 8 bases not matched to a gene. Per the germline V gene, CDR1 is LNHDA and CDR2 is SQIVND (reference sequence).

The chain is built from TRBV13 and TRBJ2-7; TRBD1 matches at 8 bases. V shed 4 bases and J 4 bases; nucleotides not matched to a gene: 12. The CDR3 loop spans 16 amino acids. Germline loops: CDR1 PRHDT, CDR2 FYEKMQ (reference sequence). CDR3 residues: CASSSTGAHVDYEQYF. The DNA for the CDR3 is TGTGCCAGCAGCTCGACAGGGGCCCATGTTGATTACGAGCAGTACTTC.

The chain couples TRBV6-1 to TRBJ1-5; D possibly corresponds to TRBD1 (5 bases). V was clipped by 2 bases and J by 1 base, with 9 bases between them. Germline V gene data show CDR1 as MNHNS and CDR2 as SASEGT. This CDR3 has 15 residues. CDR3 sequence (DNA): TGTGCCAGCAGTGAATTCGGGGGAAGCAATCAGCCCCAGCATTTT. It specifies CASSEFGGSNQPQHF.

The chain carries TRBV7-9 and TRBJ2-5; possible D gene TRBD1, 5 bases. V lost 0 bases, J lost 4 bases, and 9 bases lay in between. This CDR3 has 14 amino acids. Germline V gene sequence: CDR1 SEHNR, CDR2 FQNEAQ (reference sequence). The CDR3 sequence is CASSLAKGAETQYF. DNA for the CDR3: TGTGCCAGCAGCTTAGCTAAAGGGGCAGAGACCCAGTACTTC. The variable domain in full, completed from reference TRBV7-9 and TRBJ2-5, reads DTGVSQNPRHKITKRGQNVTFRCDPISEHNRLYWYRQTLGQGPEFLTYFQNEAQLEKSRLLSDRFSAERPKGSFSTLEIQRTEQGDSAMYLCASSLAKGAETQYFGPGTRLLVL.

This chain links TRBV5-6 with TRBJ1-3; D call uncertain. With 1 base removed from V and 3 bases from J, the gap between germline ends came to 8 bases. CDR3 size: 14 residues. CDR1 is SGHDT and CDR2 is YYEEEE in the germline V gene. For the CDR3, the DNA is TGTGCCAGCAGCTTGAGGGCTTTTGGAAACACCATATATTTT. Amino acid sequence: CASSLRAFGNTIYF.

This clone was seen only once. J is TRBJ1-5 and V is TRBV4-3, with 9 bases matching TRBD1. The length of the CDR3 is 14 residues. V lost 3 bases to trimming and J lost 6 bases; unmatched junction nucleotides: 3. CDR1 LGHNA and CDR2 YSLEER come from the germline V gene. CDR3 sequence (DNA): TGCGCCAGCAGCCAGACAGGGGGAGTTCAGCCCCAGCATTTT. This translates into CASSQTGGVQPQHF.

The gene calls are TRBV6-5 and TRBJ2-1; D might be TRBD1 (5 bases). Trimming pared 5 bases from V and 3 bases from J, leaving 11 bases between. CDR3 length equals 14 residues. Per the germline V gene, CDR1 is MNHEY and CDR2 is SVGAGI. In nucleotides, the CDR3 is TGTGCCAGCAGTATAAGGGGTGACTACAATGAGCAGTTCTTC. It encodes CASSIRGDYNEQFF.

The CDR3 DNA reads TGTGCCACCAGCGAAGGGGACTCTGGGGCCAACGTCCTGACTTTC. Amino acid sequence: CATSEGDSGANVLTF. The V and J genes are TRBV15 and TRBJ2-6; tentatively, D is TRBD1 (5 bases). The CDR3 sequence is 15 residues long. Deletions cut 5 bases from V and 0 bases from J, with 8 bases between. Per the germline V gene, CDR1 is LNHNV and CDR2 is YYDKDF (reference sequence).

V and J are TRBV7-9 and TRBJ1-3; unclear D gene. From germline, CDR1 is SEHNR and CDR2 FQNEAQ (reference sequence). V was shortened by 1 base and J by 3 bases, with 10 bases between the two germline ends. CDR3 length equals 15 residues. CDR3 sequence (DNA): TGTGCCAGCAGCTTAGGTCATTTTGTTGGAAACACCATATATTTT. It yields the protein CASSLGHFVGNTIYF.